These 20 T cell receptor beta chains were sequenced from one sample in a study of cytomegalovirus exposure and HLA in healthy donors. In the PCR, 60 Vbeta and 13 Jbeta primers were used. Profiled with immunoSEQ multiplex PCR; TCRdb holds only in-frame clones, not every one. The top ten clones hold under 2.5% of a sample with some 150,000 clones, 70% to 80% of them seen once. Source material: PBMCs. The source of these receptors is a woman aged 60 to 75 in good health and CMV-seropositive.

The V and J genes are TRBV5-6 and TRBJ1-2; D gene uncertain. The CDR3 is made up of 14 amino acids. Trimming shortened V by 2 bases and J by 0 bases, and 8 bases separated the two germline ends. The germline CDR1 and CDR2 sequences are SGHDT and YYEEEE. The CDR3 region has the DNA TGTGCCAGCAGCTTAATCTCTGCTAACTATGGCTACACCTTC. Its protein product is CASSLISANYGYTF.

This clone was found once. The same CDR3 arises from other DNA sequences in this sample as well. This sequence joins TRBV18 and TRBJ2-5; D uncertain. Trimming shortened V by 3 bases and J by 5 bases, and 7 bases separated the two germline ends. CDR3 length: 12 residues. Germline V gene sequence: CDR1 KGHSH, CDR2 LQKENI. CDR3 sequence: CASSPAGETQYF. In nucleotides, the CDR3 is TGTGCCAGCTCACCGGCCGGGGAGACCCAGTACTTC.

The rearrangement joins TRBV7-6 to TRBJ2-5; 10 bases line up with TRBD2. From germline, CDR1 is SGHVS and CDR2 FNYEAQ. There are 16 residues in the CDR3. V dropped 5 bases and J dropped 1; count of bases not matched to a gene: 7. The CDR3 DNA sequence: TGTGCCAGCAGCCGAAGGGGACTAGCGTCCCAAGAGACCCAGTACTTC. It codes for CASSRRGLASQETQYF.

The chain combines TRBV27 with TRBJ2-7; D perhaps matches TRBD1 (6 bases). The CDR3 contains 17 residues. The V end was cut by 0 bases, the J end by 0 bases, with 15 bases between. The V gene's germline CDR1 is MNHEY and CDR2 SMNVEV (reference sequence). The CDR3 DNA is TGTGCCAGCAGTTTATCGTTGGGGGCTGCTATCTCCTACGAGCAGTACTTC. Translating gives CASSLSLGAAISYEQYF.

The V and J genes are TRBV15 and TRBJ2-1; 10 bases map to TRBD2. This CDR3 is 16 amino acids long. The germline V gene has CDR1 LNHNV and CDR2 YYDKDF (reference sequence). Trimming at V came to 2 bases and at J to 2 bases, leaving 3 bases not matched to a gene. This chain's CDR3 is CATSRSGTSAYNEQFF. Written as DNA, the CDR3 is TGTGCCACCAGCAGATCCGGGACTAGCGCCTACAATGAGCAGTTCTTC.

There are a few counts of this clone. J is TRBJ2-7 and V is TRBV4-1; TRBD2 matches at 10 bases. V shed 1 base and J 9 bases; nucleotides not matched to a gene: 12. Germline CDR1 MGHRA, CDR2 YSYEKL. CDR3 length equals 16 residues. The CDR3 loop reads CASSQANSPSGRLQYF. CDR3 sequence (DNA): TGCGCCAGCAGCCAAGCGAATTCCCCTAGCGGGAGACTGCAGTACTTC.

This clone was counted a single time. The chain links TRBV30 to TRBJ2-5; 8 bases match TRBD2. The CDR3 length is 11 residues. The germline CDR1 and CDR2 sequences are GTSNPN and SVGIG (reference sequence). The ends lost 5 bases at V and 5 bases at J; junction bases unmatched: 1. CDR3 nucleotides: TGTGCCTGGGGCGGGGGGGAGACCCAGTACTTC. Its translation: CAWGGGETQYF.

CDR3 residues: CASSLLASGHYEQYF. The CDR3 DNA reads as TGTGCCAGCAGCTTACTCGCTAGCGGACACTACGAGCAGTACTTC. V usage is TRBV7-9 and J usage is TRBJ2-7; 7 bases align to TRBD2. The CDR3 runs to 15 residues. The germline V gene has CDR1 SEHNR and CDR2 FQNEAQ (reference sequence). V dropped 2 bases and J dropped 3; count of bases not matched to a gene: 7. The variable domain in full, completed from reference TRBV7-9 and TRBJ2-7, reads DTGVSQNPRHKITKRGQNVTFRCDPISEHNRLYWYRQTLGQGPEFLTYFQNEAQLEKSRLLSDRFSAERPKGSFSTLEIQRTEQGDSAMYLCASSLLASGHYEQYFGPGTRLTVT.

This chain links TRBV11-2 with TRBJ1-1; 7 bases align to TRBD1. The V gene end was trimmed by 6 bases and the J gene end by 0 bases; junction bases not matched to a gene: 4. This CDR3 is 14 amino acids long. CDR1 is SGHAT, CDR2 FQNNGV, per germline. CDR3: CASRIDRVNTEAFF. The CDR3 nucleotides are TGTGCCAGCAGGATCGACAGGGTGAACACTGAAGCTTTCTTT.

The V call is TRBV2, the J call TRBJ1-1; D is undetermined. Trimming pared 2 bases from V and 5 bases from J, leaving 6 bases between. The length of the CDR3 is 12 residues. Germline V gives CDR1 SNHLY, CDR2 FYNNEI. In DNA form, the CDR3 reads TGTGCCAGCAGTGAAAGAGGGACTGAAGCTTTCTTT. Translating it yields CASSERGTEAFF.

The chain links TRBV9 to TRBJ2-3; 9 nucleotides match TRBD1. The CDR3 contains 15 residues. Per the germline V gene, CDR1 is SGDLS and CDR2 is YYNGEE. After removal of 4 bases from V and 1 base from J, the junction contained 4 bases not matched to a gene. CDR3 amino acids: CASSLGDRGTDTQYF. CDR3 DNA sequence: TGTGCCAGCAGCCTCGGGGACAGGGGCACAGATACGCAGTATTTT.

In its sample, this clone was seen a few times. This chain joins TRBV12-1 and TRBJ1-1. TRBV12-1 is a pseudogene. This CDR3 region has 15 residues. The CDR3 nucleotides read TGTGCCAGCAGCTTTGCGGGCCCCGGGAGCACTGAAGCTTTCTTT. Translated, it gives CASSFAGPGSTEAFF.

The V gene is TRBV6-5, the J gene TRBJ1-2; 9 positions match TRBD1. Germline V gene lookup returns CDR1 MNHEY and CDR2 SVGAGI. The CDR3 has 14 amino acids. Unmatched junction bases numbered 7, after V lost 6 bases and J lost 5 bases. DNA for the CDR3: TGTGCCAGCAGCCGATCGGACAGGGGATATGGCTACACCTTC. It translates to CASSRSDRGYGYTF.

Only one count was recorded for this clone. This chain's CDR3 is CASSLSSYEQYF. For the CDR3, the DNA is TGTGCCAGCAGCCTCAGCTCCTACGAGCAGTACTTC. The chain couples TRBV7-9 to TRBJ2-7, with D uncertain. Germline CDR1 reads SEHNR; CDR2 reads FQNEAQ (reference sequence). This CDR3 comprises 12 residues. V lost 5 bases to trimming and J lost 0 bases, with 5 bases between them.

This chain links TRBV2 with TRBJ1-5; 11 bases agree with TRBD1. V trimming: 5 bases; J trimming: 1 base; junction bases outside the gene matches: 7. Germline assignment: CDR1 SNHLY and CDR2 FYNNEI. The CDR3 runs 17 residues. CDR3 nucleotide sequence: TGTGCCAGCAGTCGGGGGACAGGGGGAGGGAGCAATCAGCCCCAGCATTTT. Its protein is CASSRGTGGGSNQPQHF.

This sequence joins TRBV5-5 and TRBJ1-5; unclear D gene. The CDR3 totals 15 residues. Germline CDR1 SGHKS, CDR2 YYEKEE (reference sequence). V was trimmed by 0 bases and J by 1 base, leaving 8 bases between them. Written as DNA, the CDR3 is TGTGCCAGCAGCTTGGACATACTAAGCAATCAGCCCCAGCATTTT. Its translation: CASSLDILSNQPQHF.

The chain combines TRBV30 with TRBJ1-5; TRBD1 is a possible D gene (6 bases). Germline CDR1 reads GTSNPN; CDR2 reads SVGIG (reference sequence). Between the trimmed V and J ends, which lost 6 bases and 4 bases, there was a span of 16 bases. The CDR3 contains 14 residues. The CDR3 here is CACQGIAANQPQHF. CDR3 nucleotides: TGTGCCTGTCAGGGGATCGCGGCTAATCAGCCCCAGCATTTT.

The CDR3 DNA reads as TGTGCCAGCTCATTAAAACAGGGAGTCCCAGAGACCCAGTACTTC. The encoded protein is CASSLKQGVPETQYF. The chain carries TRBV18 and TRBJ2-5, with D possibly being TRBD1 (6 bases). CDR1 and CDR2 (germline): KGHSH, LQKENI. The V and J ends lost 5 bases and 4 bases respectively, with 17 bases between them. The CDR3 spans 15 residues.

The chain uses TRBV28 and TRBJ1-1; maybe TRBD1 (5 bases). Looked up from germline, CDR1 is MDHEN and CDR2 is SYDVKM. The length of the CDR3 is 15 residues. Trimming cost V 5 bases and J 5 bases, with 18 bases left between them. The CDR3 region has the DNA TGTGCCAGCAGTAGTCAGGGTGCGGGGAGGACTGAAGCTTTCTTT. Residues: CASSSQGAGRTEAFF.

V gene TRBV27 combines with J gene TRBJ1-3; 8 positions agree with TRBD1. CDR3 size: 15 residues. The ends lost 6 bases at V and 4 bases at J; junction bases unmatched: 8. CDR1 is MNHEY and CDR2 is SMNVEV in the germline V gene (reference sequence). DNA for the CDR3: TGTGCCAGCAGGCCGACAGGGGCGGCAGGAAACACCATATATTTT. Translating it yields CASRPTGAAGNTIYF.